Shown below are 19 T cell receptor beta chains from a single sample sequenced in a study of molecular identifiers for immune sequencing clone quantification. Using its own MiXCR run on the PCR reads, TCRdb lists one record per CDR3 protein. The data show about half a million distinct CDR3 sequences, roughly 24% seen once. Source material: naive CD8+ T cells from blood, with Jurkat cell RNA spiked in. The subset denotes: FACS-sorted CD8+CD4-CCR7+CD45RA+ naive T cells. The receptors originated from a human donor in good health. Some libraries in this study had Jurkat cell RNA spiked in.

This clonotype turned up a few times. The chain carries TRBV27 and TRBJ1-2; 9 bases are shared with TRBD1. CDR1 and CDR2 (germline): MNHEY, SMNVEV (reference sequence). The trim removed 5 bases at V and 7 bases at J, leaving 5 bases unmatched. There are 13 residues in the CDR3. CDR3 sequence (DNA): TGTGCCAGCAGTCTACGGACAGGGGCTGGCTACACCTTC. The encoded protein is CASSLRTGAGYTF.

Comment on this clonotype: This could be a read error, since a much larger clone is one nucleotide away. This rearrangement joins TRBV7-6 to TRBJ2-7; tentatively, D is TRBD1 or TRBD2 (5 bases each). Germline V gene sequence: CDR1 SGHVS, CDR2 FNYEAQ. The CDR3 is made up of 14 amino acids. As DNA, the CDR3 is TGTGCCGGCAGCCCCCCGGGGCAGATGTACGAGCAGTACTTC. Translation gives CAGSPPGQMYEQYF.

This clonotype occurred many times. The V gene is TRBV30, the J gene TRBJ2-3; the D gene is possibly TRBD1 (5 bases). The CDR3 is 14 amino acids. From germline, CDR1 is GTSNPN and CDR2 SVGIG (reference sequence). V was clipped by 0 bases and J by 1 base, with 8 bases between them. The CDR3 protein is CAWSVTVRTDTQYF. The CDR3 coding sequence is TGTGCCTGGAGTGTGACAGTCCGCACAGATACGCAGTATTTT. Full variable domain (rest looked up from reference TRBV30 and TRBJ2-3): SQTIHQWPATLVQPVGSPLSLECTVEGTSNPNLYWYRQAAGRGLQLLFYSVGIGQISSEVPQNLSASRPQDRQFILSSKKLLLSDSGFYLCAWSVTVRTDTQYFGPGTRLTVL.

This clonotype was picked up many times. V usage is TRBV4-1 and J usage is TRBJ1-2; no firm D call. The CDR3 length is 15 residues. Trimming shortened V by 0 bases and J by 0 bases, and 8 bases separated the two germline ends. Germline V lookup: CDR1 MGHRA, CDR2 YSYEKL. The CDR3 region has the DNA TGCGCCAGCAGCCAAGATCGCATCGCTAACTATGGCTACACCTTC. Its protein is CASSQDRIANYGYTF.

The CDR3 region is CASSRSWWSQETQYF. CDR3 DNA: TGTGCCAGCAGTCGTTCTTGGTGGAGCCAAGAGACCCAGTACTTC. The chain carries TRBV6-5 and TRBJ2-5; D ambiguous. V lost 5 bases and J lost 1, with 14 bases in between. The germline gives CDR1 MNHEY, CDR2 SVGAGI. The CDR3 loop spans 15 amino acids.

This clonotype was counted between two and nine times. V usage is TRBV4-3 and J usage is TRBJ2-7, with D maybe TRBD2 (7 bases). The germline V gene has CDR1 LGHNA and CDR2 YSLEER. The CDR3 sequence is 15 residues long. V gave up 4 bases and J gave up 5 bases, with 18 bases separating them. CDR3 residues: CASSPNYREGDEQYF. For the CDR3, the DNA is TGCGCCAGCAGCCCTAACTACAGGGAGGGGGACGAGCAGTACTTC.

This clonotype was observed a few times. V gene TRBV4-3 combines with J gene TRBJ2-1; no definite D call. This CDR3 region has 15 residues. CDR1 is LGHNA and CDR2 is YSLEER in the germline V gene. V lost 1 base and J lost 8, with 15 bases in between. CDR3 residues: CASSQVSRVNDEQFF. In DNA, the CDR3 is TGCGCCAGCAGCCAAGTATCTAGGGTAAACGATGAGCAGTTCTTC.

On this clonotype itself: The junction does not match germline at one end; this may be a read error. The chain combines TRBV10-3 with TRBJ2-2, with TRBD2 identical over 8 bases. Germline V gene data show CDR1 as ENHRY and CDR2 as SYGVKD. This CDR3 region has 15 residues. Written as DNA, the CDR3 is TGTGCCACCCAAGCGGGAGTTACGAACGCCGGGGAGCTGTTTTTT. It is translated as CATQAGVTNAGELFF.

This clonotype was observed many times. The chain is built from TRBV12-3 or TRBV12-4 and TRBJ2-3; D is perhaps TRBD2 (5 bases). The CDR3 extends over 14 amino acids. The V end lost 3 bases, the J end lost 4 bases, and 11 bases lay between the germline ends. CDR3 residues: CASSFGGGADTQYF. CDR3 sequence (DNA): TGTGCCAGCAGTTTTGGAGGAGGCGCAGATACGCAGTATTTT.

The chain carries TRBV19 and TRBJ2-3, with 9 positions matching TRBD2. Germline values: CDR1 LNHDA, CDR2 SQIVND (reference sequence). The J segment lost 5 bases and the V segment lost 5 bases, leaving 8 bases of the junction unmatched. This CDR3 is built from 15 residues. The CDR3 nucleotides are TGTGCCAGTAGTTGGGGCGGGAGGGCCTTAGATACGCAGTATTTT. Translated: CASSWGGRALDTQYF. Looking up the rest from reference TRBV19 and TRBJ2-3 gives the full variable domain: DGGITQSPKYLFRKEGQNVTLSCEQNLNHDAMYWYRQDPGQGLRLIYYSQIVNDFQKGDIAEGYSVSREKKESFPLTVTSAQKNPTAFYLCASSWGGRALDTQYFGPGTRLTVL.

Concerning this clonotype itself: Sequence at one end of the junction differs from germline and may be a read error. The chain couples TRBV4-1 to TRBJ2-7; the match to TRBD1 covers 11 bases. From germline, CDR1 is MGHRA and CDR2 YSYEKL. The CDR3 covers 16 residues. CDR3 residues: CASSQGTGGSSYKQYF. CDR3 nucleotide sequence: TGCGCCAGCAGCCAGGGGACAGGGGGTAGCTCCTACAAGCAGTACTTC.

This clonotype has more than one count but fewer than ten. The V call is TRBV21-1, the J call TRBJ2-7; the table's D call, TRBD2, was not checked against the DNA. TRBV21-1 is flagged as a pseudogene. This CDR3 spans 16 amino acids. Here the CDR3 reads CASSKGEGGTALEQYF. In nucleotides, the CDR3 is TGTGCCAGCAGCAAAGGGGAAGGAGGGACTGCTCTCGAGCAGTACTTC.

On this clonotype: Mismatch with germline at one junction end may stem from a read error. V usage is TRBV7-6 and J usage is TRBJ2-3; weak D call: TRBD1 (5 bases). The CDR3 contains 17 residues. Germline CDR1 SGHVS, CDR2 FNYEAQ. The CDR3 DNA reads as TGTGCCGGCAGCTTAGAAGCAGGGCTGGACGGCACAGATACGCAGTATTTT. It specifies CAGSLEAGLDGTDTQYF.

This clonotype has only a few counts. The CDR3 is CASSPGDYYGYTF. The CDR3 DNA follows: TGTGCCAGCAGCCCAGGGGACTACTATGGCTACACCTTC. The chain is built from TRBV5-4 and TRBJ1-2, with D perhaps matching TRBD1 (6 bases). Germline V gene sequence: CDR1 SGHNT, CDR2 YYREEE (reference sequence). The V end was cut by 4 bases, the J end by 3 bases, with 10 bases between. The CDR3 is 13 residues long.

This clonotype was counted between two and nine times. The gene calls are TRBV29-1 and TRBJ2-5; D is tentatively TRBD1 or TRBD2 (5 bases each). There are 15 residues in the CDR3. CDR1 and CDR2 (germline): SQVTM, ANQGSEA. V gave up 0 bases and J gave up 5 bases, with 16 bases separating them. The CDR3, as DNA: TGCAGCGTTGAAGAGTTCGGGGCCCTCCAGGAGACCCAGTACTTC. It is translated as CSVEEFGALQETQYF.

Of note for this clonotype: Possible read error: a much larger clone is one base away. This CDR3 fails to terminate in the conserved phenylalanine or tryptophan, so it likely reflects a read error. The J gene is TRBJ2-3, the V gene TRBV20-1; D is uncertain. The CDR3 totals 15 residues. Germline lookup yields CDR1 DFQATT and CDR2 SNEGSKA (reference sequence). Trimming pared 0 bases from V and 4 bases from J, leaving 14 bases between. The CDR3 spells CSARDYPRISDTQYY. The CDR3 region has the DNA TGCAGTGCTAGAGATTATCCTAGAATCTCAGATACGCAGTATTAT.

This clonotype was observed many times. V is TRBV27 and J is TRBJ2-3, with 11 bases matching TRBD1. The CDR3 contains 17 residues. V was pared by 4 bases and J by 3 bases, with 9 bases of the junction left unmatched. Germline loops: CDR1 MNHEY, CDR2 SMNVEV (reference sequence). The DNA for the CDR3 is TGTGCCAGCAGTTCGGACAGGGGGCAGATTTTGACAGATACGCAGTATTTT. Protein product: CASSSDRGQILTDTQYF.

A few counts support this clonotype. V is TRBV7-9 and J is TRBJ2-3, with D perhaps TRBD2 (5 bases). V shed 5 bases and J shed 1 base, with 10 bases lying between them. CDR1 and CDR2 from the germline V gene are SEHNR and FQNEAQ (reference sequence). CDR3 length: 14 amino acids. The CDR3 DNA reads TGTGCCAGCAGCGAGACTATGGGCACAGATACGCAGTATTTT. Translated, it gives CASSETMGTDTQYF. The variable domain in full, completed from reference TRBV7-9 and TRBJ2-3, reads DTGVSQNPRHKITKRGQNVTFRCDPISEHNRLYWYRQTLGQGPEFLTYFQNEAQLEKSRLLSDRFSAERPKGSFSTLEIQRTEQGDSAMYLCASSETMGTDTQYFGPGTRLTVL.

This clonotype has a count of ten or more. The J gene is TRBJ2-7, the V gene TRBV6-6, with TRBD1 as a possible D gene (7 bases). Germline CDR1 is MNHNY and CDR2 is SVGAGI (reference sequence). The CDR3 is 15 amino acids. The V and J ends lost 5 bases and 3 bases respectively, with 17 bases between them. The CDR3 DNA reads as TGTGCCAGCAGTACGGGGGACAGAAACCTCTACGAGCAGTACTTC. Protein product: CASSTGDRNLYEQYF.